The present entry profiles one T cell receptor beta chain with its context. The target antigen is unknown. These data come from a study of T cell responses to AZD1222 COVID-19 vaccine. Germline lookup yields CDR1 ENHRY and CDR2 SYGVKD. CDR3 size: 15 residues. The V segment lost 0 bases and the J segment 7 bases; nucleotides outside the gene matches: 5. Points from the study as a whole: Epitopes outside B.1.351 and B.1.1.7 mutated regions reportedly drew nearly half of spike TCRs. The sample set comprised mostly white British donors with more females, and clonal diversity was possibly underestimated.

This table comes from immunoSEQ multiplex PCR, and its TCRdb copy is limited to in-frame clones, with some not included. The data contain 100,000 to 120,000 clones, 70% to 90% of them seen just once; the ten biggest clones take up around 3%. The source was peripheral blood, collected on day 0 of AZD1222 vaccination. This chain connects TRBV10-3 to TRBJ1-2; 10 bases are a match to TRBD1. The TCR originated in an adult in good health. The CDR3 is CAISESGTGASGYTF. The CDR3 DNA reads TGTGCCATCAGTGAGTCAGGGACAGGGGCGTCTGGCTACACCTTC.